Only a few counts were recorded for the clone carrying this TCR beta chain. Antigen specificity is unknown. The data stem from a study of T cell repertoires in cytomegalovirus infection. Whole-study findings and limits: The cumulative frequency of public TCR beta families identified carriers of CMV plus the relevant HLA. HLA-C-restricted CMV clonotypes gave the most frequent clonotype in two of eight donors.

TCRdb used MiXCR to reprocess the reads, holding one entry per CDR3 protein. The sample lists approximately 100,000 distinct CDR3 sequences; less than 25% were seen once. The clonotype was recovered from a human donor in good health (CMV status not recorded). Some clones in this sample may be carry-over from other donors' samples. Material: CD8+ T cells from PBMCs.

The CDR3 protein is CASSLGPGQFSYEQYF. CDR3 sequence (DNA): TGTGCCAGCAGCTTAGGTCCGGGACAGTTCTCCTACGAGCAGTACTTC. The chain couples TRBV7-3 to TRBJ2-7, with TRBD1 identical over 7 bases. There are 16 residues in the CDR3. V shed 2 bases and J 0 bases; nucleotides not matched to a gene: 7. From germline, CDR1 is SGHTA and CDR2 FQGTGA.